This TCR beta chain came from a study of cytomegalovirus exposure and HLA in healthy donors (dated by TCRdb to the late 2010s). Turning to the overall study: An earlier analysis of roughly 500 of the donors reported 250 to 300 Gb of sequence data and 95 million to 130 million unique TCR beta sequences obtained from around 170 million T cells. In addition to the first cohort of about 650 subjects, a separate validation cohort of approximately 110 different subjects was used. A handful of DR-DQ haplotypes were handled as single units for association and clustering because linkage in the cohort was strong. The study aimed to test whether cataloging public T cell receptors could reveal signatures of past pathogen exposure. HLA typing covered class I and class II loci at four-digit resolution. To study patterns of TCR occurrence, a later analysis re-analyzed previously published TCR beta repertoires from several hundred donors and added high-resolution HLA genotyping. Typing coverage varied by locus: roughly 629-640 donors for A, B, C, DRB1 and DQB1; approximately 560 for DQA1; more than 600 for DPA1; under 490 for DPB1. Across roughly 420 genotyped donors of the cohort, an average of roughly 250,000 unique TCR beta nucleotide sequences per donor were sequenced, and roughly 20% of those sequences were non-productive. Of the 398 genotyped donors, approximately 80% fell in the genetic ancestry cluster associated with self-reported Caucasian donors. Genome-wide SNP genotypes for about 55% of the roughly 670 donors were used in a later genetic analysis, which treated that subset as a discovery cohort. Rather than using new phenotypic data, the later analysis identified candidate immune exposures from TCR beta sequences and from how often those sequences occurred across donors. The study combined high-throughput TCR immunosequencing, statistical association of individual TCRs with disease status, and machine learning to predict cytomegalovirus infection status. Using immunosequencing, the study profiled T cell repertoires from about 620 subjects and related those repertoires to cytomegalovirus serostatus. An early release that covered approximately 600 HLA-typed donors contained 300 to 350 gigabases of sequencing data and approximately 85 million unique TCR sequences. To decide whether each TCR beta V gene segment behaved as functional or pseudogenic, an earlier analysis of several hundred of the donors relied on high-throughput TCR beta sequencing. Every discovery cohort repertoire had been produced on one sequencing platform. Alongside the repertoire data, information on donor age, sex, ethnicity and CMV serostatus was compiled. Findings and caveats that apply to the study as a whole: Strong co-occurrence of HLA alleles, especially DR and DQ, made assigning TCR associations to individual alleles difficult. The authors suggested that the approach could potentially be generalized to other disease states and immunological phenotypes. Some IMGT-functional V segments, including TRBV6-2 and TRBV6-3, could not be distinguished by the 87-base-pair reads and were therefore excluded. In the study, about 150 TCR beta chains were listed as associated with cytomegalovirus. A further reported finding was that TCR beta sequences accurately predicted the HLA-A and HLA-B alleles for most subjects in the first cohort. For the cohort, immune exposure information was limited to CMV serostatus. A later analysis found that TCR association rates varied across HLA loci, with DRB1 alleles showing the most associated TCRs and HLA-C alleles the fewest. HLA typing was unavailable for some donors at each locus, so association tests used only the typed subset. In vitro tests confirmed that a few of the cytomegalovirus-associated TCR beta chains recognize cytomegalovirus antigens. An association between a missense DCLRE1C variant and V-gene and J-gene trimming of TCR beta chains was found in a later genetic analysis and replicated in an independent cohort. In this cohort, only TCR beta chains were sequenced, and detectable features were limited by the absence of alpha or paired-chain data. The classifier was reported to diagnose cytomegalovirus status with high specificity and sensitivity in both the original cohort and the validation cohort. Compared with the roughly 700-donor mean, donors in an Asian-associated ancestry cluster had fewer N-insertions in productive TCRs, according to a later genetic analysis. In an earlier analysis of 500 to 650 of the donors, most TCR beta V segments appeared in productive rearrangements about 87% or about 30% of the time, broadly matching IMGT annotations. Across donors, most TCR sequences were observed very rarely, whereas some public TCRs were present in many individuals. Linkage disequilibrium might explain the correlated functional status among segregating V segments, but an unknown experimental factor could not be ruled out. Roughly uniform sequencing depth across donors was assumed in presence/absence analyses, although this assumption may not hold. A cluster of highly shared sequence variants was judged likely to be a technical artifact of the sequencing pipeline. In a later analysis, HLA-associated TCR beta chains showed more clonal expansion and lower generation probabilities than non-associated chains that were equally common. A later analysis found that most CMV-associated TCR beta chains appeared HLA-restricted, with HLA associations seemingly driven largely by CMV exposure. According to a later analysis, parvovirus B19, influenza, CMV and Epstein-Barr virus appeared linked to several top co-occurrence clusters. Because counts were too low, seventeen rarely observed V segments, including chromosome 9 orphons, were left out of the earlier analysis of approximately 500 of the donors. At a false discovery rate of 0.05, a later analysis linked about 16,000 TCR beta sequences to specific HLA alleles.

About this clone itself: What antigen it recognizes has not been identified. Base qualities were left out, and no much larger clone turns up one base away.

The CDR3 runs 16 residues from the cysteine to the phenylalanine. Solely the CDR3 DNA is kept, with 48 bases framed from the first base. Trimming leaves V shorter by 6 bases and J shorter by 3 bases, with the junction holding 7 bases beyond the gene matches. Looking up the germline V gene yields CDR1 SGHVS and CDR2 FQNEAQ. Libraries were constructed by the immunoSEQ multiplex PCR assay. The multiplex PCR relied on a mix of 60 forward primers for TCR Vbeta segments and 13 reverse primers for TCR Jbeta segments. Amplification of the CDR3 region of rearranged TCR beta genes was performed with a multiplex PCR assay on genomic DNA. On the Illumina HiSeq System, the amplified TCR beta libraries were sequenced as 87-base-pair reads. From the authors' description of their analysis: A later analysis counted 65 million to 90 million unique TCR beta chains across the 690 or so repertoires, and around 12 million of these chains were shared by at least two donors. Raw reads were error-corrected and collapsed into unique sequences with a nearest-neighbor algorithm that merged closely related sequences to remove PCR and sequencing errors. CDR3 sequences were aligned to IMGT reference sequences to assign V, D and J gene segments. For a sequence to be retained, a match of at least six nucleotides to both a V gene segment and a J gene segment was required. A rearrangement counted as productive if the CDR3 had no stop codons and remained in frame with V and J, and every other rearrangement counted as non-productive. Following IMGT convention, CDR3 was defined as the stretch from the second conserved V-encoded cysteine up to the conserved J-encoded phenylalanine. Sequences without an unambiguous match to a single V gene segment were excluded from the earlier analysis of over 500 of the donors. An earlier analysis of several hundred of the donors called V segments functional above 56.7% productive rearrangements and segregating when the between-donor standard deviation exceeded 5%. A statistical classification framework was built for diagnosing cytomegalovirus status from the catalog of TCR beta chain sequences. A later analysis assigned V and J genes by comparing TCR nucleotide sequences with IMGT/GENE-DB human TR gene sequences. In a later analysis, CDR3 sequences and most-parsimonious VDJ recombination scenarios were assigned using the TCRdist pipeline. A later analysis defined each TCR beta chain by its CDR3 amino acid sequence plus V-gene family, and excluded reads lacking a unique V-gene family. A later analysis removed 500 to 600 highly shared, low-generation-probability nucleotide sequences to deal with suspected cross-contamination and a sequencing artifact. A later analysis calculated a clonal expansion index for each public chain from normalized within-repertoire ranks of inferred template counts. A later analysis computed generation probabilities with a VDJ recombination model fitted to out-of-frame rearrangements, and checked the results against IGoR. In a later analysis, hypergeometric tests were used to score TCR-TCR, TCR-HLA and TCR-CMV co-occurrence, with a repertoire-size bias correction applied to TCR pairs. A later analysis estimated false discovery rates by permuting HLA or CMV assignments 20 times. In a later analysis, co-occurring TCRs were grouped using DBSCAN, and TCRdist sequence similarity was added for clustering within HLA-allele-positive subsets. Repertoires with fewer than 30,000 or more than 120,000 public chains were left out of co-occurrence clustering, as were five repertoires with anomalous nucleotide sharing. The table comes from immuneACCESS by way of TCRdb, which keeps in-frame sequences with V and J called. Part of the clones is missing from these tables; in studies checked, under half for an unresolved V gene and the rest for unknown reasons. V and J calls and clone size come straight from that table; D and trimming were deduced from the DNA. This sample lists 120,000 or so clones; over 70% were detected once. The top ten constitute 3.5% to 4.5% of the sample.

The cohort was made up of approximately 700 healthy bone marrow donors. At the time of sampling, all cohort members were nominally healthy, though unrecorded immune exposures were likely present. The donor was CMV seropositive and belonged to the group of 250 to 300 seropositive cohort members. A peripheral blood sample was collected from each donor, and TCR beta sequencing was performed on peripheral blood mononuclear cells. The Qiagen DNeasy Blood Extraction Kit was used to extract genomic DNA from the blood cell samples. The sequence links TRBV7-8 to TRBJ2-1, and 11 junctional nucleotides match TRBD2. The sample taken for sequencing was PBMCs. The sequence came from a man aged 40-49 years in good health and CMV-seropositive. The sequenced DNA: TGTGCCAGCAGTCCGGTAGCGGGGGGGCTCTACAATGAGCAGTTCTTC. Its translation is CASSPVAGGLYNEQFF.